This T cell receptor (beta chain) was sequenced in a study of T cells in narcolepsy. Study context: Enrolled donors included narcolepsy type 1 or type 2 patients and healthy controls.

Broader study findings: Autoreactive clone sequences were missing from some blood memory CD4+ repertoires. Reportedly, autoreactive clonotypes were serially detected in patients' blood but not controls'.

CDR3 size: 18 residues. Germline values: CDR1 SGHAT, CDR2 FQNNGV. With 1 base clipped from V and 8 bases from J, the junction kept 12 bases outside the gene matches. This clone occurred once. Its antigen is not known. The data were produced by immunoSEQ multiplex PCR, yet TCRdb's version contains in-frame clones alone and is incomplete. The sample records approximately 25,000 clones, 75% to 80% being singletons. The chain joins TRBV11-2 to TRBJ2-1; 12 bases match TRBD2. This sequence was found in a human donor with narcolepsy. Material for sequencing was CD45RA- memory CD4+ T cells from PBMCs. The CDR3 DNA is TGTGCCAGCAGCTTAGGATGGACTAGCGGGGCTAGTCAGGATGAGCAGTTCTTC. This translates into CASSLGWTSGASQDEQFF.